Listed below are T cell receptor beta chains from one sample, sequenced in a study of T cells in localized non-small cell lung cancer. Generated by immunoSEQ multiplex PCR, the TCRdb table keeps only in-frame clones and is missing some. The data hold more than 2,500 clones, with 20% to 30% observed a single time. The sequenced sample was normal lung tissue next to the tumor, obtained before any cancer treatment. The source is a male donor aged 60 or older with stage II lung adenocarcinoma. Both conserved end residues are part of each CDR3. The D gene is left open where the match is weak. Expanded clones get a size class; other rows say once, few or many, or leave the size out.

TGTGCCAGCAGCTTAGGTTTGGAGGGTCGTTTGGAGCAGTACTTC | CASSLGLEGRLEQYF | - | TRBV11-3 | medium-sized | TRBJ2-7
TGTGCCAGCAGCCCCTGGGCAGGGGTGGCCAAAAACATTCAGTACTTC | CASSPWAGVAKNIQYF | - | TRBV7-6 | few | TRBJ2-4
TGTGCCAGCAGCTTAGTTGCAGGGAGTAATGAAAAACTGTTTTTT | CASSLVAGSNEKLFF | - | TRBV11-3 | - | TRBJ1-4
TGTGCCAGCAGCTTAGATGGAGTCCATAACACTGAAGCTTTCTTT | CASSLDGVHNTEAFF | - | TRBV11-3 | large | TRBJ1-1
TGTGCCAGCAGCGAGGGCCCGCTCGGGATTGGCAACACTGAAGCTTTCTTT | CASSEGPLGIGNTEAFF | - | TRBV11-3 | - | TRBJ1-1
TGTGCCAGCAGTCCCCTGAGGGGAGACCTCTACGAGCAGTACTTC | CASSPLRGDLYEQYF | - | TRBV27 | few | TRBJ2-7
TGTGCCAGCAGCGTAGATTCAGGGGTTGGAGGCTACACCTTC | CASSVDSGVGGYTF | - | TRBV9 | - | TRBJ1-2
TGCAGCGCCGCTTGGAGCGGGGATTACAATGAGCAGTTCTTC | CSAAWSGDYNEQFF | TRBD2 | TRBV29-1 | - | TRBJ2-1
TGTGCCAGCAGTACATTACAGGGGGGGGATCAGCCCCAGCATTTT | CASSTLQGGDQPQHF | TRBD1 | TRBV6-8 | - | TRBJ1-5
TGCAGCGTCGAGGGAGGGGGCCTCTACGAGCAGTACTTC | CSVEGGGLYEQYF | - | TRBV29-1 | - | TRBJ2-7
TGTGCCAGCAGCTTTCTCTCGGGCTCAGATACGCAGTATTTT | CASSFLSGSDTQYF | - | TRBV11-3 | - | TRBJ2-3
TGTGCCAGCAGGGCGAGAGGGGCTGCACTCGATACGCAGTATTTT | CASRARGAALDTQYF | - | TRBV9 | - | TRBJ2-3
TGCGCCAGCAGCTTGGAACCGGGTCTAGGGGCCCAGTACTTC | CASSLEPGLGAQYF | - | TRBV5-1 | - | TRBJ2-5
TGTGCCAGCTCACGAGACAGACAAGAGACCCAGTACTTC | CASSRDRQETQYF | - | TRBV18 | few | TRBJ2-5
TGTGCCAGCAGCTTACCGAAGGGCCCCTACAATGAGCAGTTCTTC | CASSLPKGPYNEQFF | - | TRBV11-3 | few | TRBJ2-1
TGCGCCAGCAGCCAAGAAGAAGGGACAGGAAGTTACGAGCAGTACTTC | CASSQEEGTGSYEQYF | TRBD1 | TRBV4-1 | medium-sized | TRBJ2-7
TGTGCCAGCAGGGGGACGGGACAGGGTGGACTCGAAGCTTTCTTT | CASRGTGQGGLEAFF | TRBD1 | TRBV6-8 | medium-sized | TRBJ1-1
TGTGCCAGTAGTGTAGGTACCACTCAGCCCCAGCATTTT | CASSVGTTQPQHF | - | TRBV19 | medium-sized | TRBJ1-5
TGTGCCATCAGTACTAGCGGGGGGGCCGTAGGCACCGGGGAGCTGTTTTTT | CAISTSGGAVGTGELFF | TRBD2 | TRBV6-8 | - | TRBJ2-2
TGTGCCAGCAGGGGGGACAGGGGGTTGTACGAGCAGTACTTC | CASRGDRGLYEQYF | TRBD1 | TRBV28 | medium-sized | TRBJ2-7
TGCGCCAGCAGCCAAGAAGGGGGGGGACTAGCGGGATTCTATCCGTACTTC | CASSQEGGGLAGFYPYF | TRBD2 | TRBV4-1 | medium-sized | TRBJ2-4
TGTGCCAGTAGTATACAGGCGGATCAGCCCCAGCATTTT | CASSIQADQPQHF | - | TRBV19 | - | TRBJ1-5
TGCGCCAGCAGCCAAGAAGTCCGTATCACAGATACGCAGTATTTT | CASSQEVRITDTQYF | - | TRBV1 | - | TRBJ2-3
TGCGCCAGCAGCTTGACAGGGAACTATGGCTACACCTTC | CASSLTGNYGYTF | TRBD1 | TRBV4-1 | medium-sized | TRBJ1-2
TGTGCCAGTAGTCCTTGGGACAGTAACTATGGCTACACCTTC | CASSPWDSNYGYTF | TRBD1 | TRBV19 | large | TRBJ1-2
TGTGCCAGCGACTCCTCGCAGGGGACCGGGGAGCTGTTTTTT | CASDSSQGTGELFF | - | TRBV6-8 | - | TRBJ2-2
TGTGCTAGTGGAATCCACTCCTACGAGCAGTACTTC | CASGIHSYEQYF | - | TRBV12-5 | - | TRBJ2-7
TGTGCCAGTACCGGGACTAGCTATAGGCAGTTCTTC | CASTGTSYRQFF | TRBD2 | TRBV28 | large | TRBJ2-1